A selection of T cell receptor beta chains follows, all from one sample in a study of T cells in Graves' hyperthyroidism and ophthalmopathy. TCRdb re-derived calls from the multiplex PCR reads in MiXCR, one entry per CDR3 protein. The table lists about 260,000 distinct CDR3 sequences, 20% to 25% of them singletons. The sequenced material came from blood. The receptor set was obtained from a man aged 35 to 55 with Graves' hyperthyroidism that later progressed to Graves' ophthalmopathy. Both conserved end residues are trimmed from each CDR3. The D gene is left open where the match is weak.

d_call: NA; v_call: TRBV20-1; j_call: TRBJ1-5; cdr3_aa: SARPRGYNQPQH
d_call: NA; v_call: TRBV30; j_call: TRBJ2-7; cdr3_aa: AWSPWTDTYEQY
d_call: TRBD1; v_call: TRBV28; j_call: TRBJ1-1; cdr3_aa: ASSLTGQGNEAF
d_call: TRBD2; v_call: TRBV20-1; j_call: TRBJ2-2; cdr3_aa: SARSTLAGTGELF
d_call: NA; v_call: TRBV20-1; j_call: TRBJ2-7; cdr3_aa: SANDQSYEQY
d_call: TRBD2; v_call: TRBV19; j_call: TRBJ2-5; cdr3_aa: ASSIGLAGEAGQETQY
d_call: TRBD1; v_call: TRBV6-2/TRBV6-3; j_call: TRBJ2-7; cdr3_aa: ASSYSTGDNEQY
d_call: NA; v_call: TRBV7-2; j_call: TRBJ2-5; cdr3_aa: ASSLALGWGETQY
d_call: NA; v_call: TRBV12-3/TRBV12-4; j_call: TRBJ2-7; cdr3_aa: AKHRDLPYEQY
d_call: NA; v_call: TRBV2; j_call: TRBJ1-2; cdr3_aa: ASTRSVPYGYT
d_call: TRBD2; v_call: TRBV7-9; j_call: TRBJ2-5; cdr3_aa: ASSLLLAGFQETQY
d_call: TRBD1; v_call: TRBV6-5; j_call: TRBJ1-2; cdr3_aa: ASSYGHGQGYDGYT
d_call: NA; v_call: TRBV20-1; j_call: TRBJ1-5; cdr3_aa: SARVGARQPQH
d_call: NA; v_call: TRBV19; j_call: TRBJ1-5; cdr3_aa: ASSGTGPNQPQH
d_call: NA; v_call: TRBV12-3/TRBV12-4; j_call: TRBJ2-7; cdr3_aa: ASTRDWPNTYEQY
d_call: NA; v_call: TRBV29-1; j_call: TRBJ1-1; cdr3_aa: SVGWQLNTEAF
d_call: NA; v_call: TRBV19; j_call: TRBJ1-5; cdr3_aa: ASTEGLISNQPQH
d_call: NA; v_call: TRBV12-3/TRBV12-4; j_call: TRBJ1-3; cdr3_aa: ASSLDQGFGNTIY
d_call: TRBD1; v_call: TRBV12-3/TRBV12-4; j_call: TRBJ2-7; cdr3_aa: ASNIGTGAYEQY
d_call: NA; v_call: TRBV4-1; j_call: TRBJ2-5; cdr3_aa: ASSQDSRQVSFETQY
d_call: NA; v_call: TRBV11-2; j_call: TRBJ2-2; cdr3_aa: ATKQGGFNTGELF
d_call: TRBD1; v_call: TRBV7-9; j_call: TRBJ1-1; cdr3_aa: ASSFTGVYEAF
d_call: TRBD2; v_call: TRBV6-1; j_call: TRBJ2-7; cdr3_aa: ASSELAGPFYEQY
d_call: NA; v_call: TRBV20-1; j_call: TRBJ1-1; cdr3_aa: SARDRVVFLNTEAF
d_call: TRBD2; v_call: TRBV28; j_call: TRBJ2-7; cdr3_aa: ASSSPTSGDPYEQY
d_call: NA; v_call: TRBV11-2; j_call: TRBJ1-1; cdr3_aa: ASSHDRPMNTEAF
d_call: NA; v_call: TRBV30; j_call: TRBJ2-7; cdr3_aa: AVERRDVLSYEQY
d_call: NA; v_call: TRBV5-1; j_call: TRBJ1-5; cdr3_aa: ASSLDGTDSNQPQH
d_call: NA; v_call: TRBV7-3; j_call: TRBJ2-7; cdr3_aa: ASSATGRIYEQY
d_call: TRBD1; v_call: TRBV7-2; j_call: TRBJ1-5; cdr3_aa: ASSPGGRGLQPQH
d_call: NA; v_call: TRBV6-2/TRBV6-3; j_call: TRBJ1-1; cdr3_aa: ASNPSRVLDTEAF
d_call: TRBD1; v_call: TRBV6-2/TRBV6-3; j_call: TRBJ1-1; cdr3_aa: ASSSMTGGTEAF
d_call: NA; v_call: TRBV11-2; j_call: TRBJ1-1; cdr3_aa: ASSFFHRAGTEAF
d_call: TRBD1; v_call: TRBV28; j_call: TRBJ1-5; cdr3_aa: ASSSDRIQPQH
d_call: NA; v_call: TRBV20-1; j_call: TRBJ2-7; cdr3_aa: SASQGFEQY
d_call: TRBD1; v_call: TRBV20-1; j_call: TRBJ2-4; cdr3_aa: SARDRDRINIQY
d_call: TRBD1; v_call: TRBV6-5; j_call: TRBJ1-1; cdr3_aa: ASSYVQGVLTEAF
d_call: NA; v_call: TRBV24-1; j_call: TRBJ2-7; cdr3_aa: ATSDTGVEQY
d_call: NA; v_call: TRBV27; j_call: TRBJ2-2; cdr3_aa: ASSFGGTELANTGELF
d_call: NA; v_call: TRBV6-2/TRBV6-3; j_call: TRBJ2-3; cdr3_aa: ASSPYWAGLSTDTQY
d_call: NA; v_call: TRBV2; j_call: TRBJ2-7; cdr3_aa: ASRFGLTYEQY
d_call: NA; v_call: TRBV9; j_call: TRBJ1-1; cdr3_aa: ASSVIQGPMRETEAF
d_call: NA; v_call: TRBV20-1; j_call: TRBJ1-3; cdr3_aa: SARGDSARVNTIY
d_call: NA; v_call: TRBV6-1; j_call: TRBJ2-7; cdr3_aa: ASSEGTVKIGEQY
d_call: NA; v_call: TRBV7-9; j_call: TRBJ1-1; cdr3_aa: ASSLAYTGNTEAF